The 32 T cell receptor beta chains given below trace back to one sample, sequenced in a study of cytomegalovirus exposure and HLA in healthy donors. Researchers ran the PCR with 60 Vbeta and 13 Jbeta primers. TCRdb's table, derived via immunoSEQ multiplex PCR, lists solely in-frame clones and lacks some. The profile shows about 140,000 clones, 80% of them singletons. The sequenced sample consisted of PBMCs. The receptors were sampled from a man between 35 and 55 years old in good health and CMV-seronegative.

The rearrangement joins TRBV9 to TRBJ1-6, with D perhaps matching TRBD1 (5 bases). Per germline, CDR1 SGDLS and CDR2 YYNGEE. V lost 7 bases and J lost 0, with 11 bases in between. This CDR3 is built from 15 residues. The CDR3 DNA reads TGTGCCAGCTCCGGGGGGAGCTCCTATAATTCACCCCTCCACTTT. It is translated as CASSGGSSYNSPLHF.

This chain joins TRBV7-2 and TRBJ2-7; 8 nucleotides agree with TRBD2. CDR3 length: 16 residues. The trim removed 5 bases at V and 3 bases at J, leaving 12 bases unmatched. Germline V gene data show CDR1 as SGHTA and CDR2 as FQGNSA. The DNA of the CDR3 is TGTGCCAGCAGCCAGAGGCGGGGGGACACCATCTACGAGCAGTACTTC. The encoded protein is CASSQRRGDTIYEQYF.

This chain links TRBV15 with TRBJ1-5; 12 nucleotides agree with TRBD1. This CDR3 comprises 20 residues. Germline lookup yields CDR1 LNHNV and CDR2 YYDKDF (reference sequence). J gave up 2 bases and V 1 base, and 12 bases lay outside the gene matches. The CDR3 nucleotides read TGTGCCACCAGCAGAGCCAAGGGACAGGGGGCGCGGGTTGGCAATCAGCCCCAGCATTTT. Its protein product is CATSRAKGQGARVGNQPQHF.

CDR3: CASRETTGEAFF. DNA of the CDR3: TGTGCCAGCAGAGAAACTACAGGGGAAGCTTTCTTT. The chain combines TRBV6-5 with TRBJ1-1; TRBD1 might be the D (6 bases). The CDR3 is 12 amino acids. Trimming left V 6 bases short and J 8 bases short, with 13 bases between. CDR1 is MNHEY, CDR2 SVGAGI, per germline.

The sample holds a few counts of this clone. The rearrangement uses TRBV5-1 and TRBJ1-4; D may be TRBD1 (6 bases). V lost 4 bases and J 0 bases, leaving 13 bases between the germline ends. Per germline, CDR1 SGHRS and CDR2 YFSETQ. The CDR3 sequence is 16 residues long. The CDR3 here is CASSLGTPATNEKLFF. Here the CDR3 DNA reads TGCGCCAGCAGCCTCGGGACACCTGCAACTAATGAAAAACTGTTTTTT. Drawing the rest from reference TRBV5-1 and TRBJ1-4, the complete variable domain is KAGVTQTPRYLIKTRGQQVTLSCSPISGHRSVSWYQQTPGQGLQFLFEYFSETQRNKGNFPGRFSGRQFSNSRSEMNVSTLELGDSALYLCASSLGTPATNEKLFFGSGTQLSVL.

The V and J genes are TRBV19 and TRBJ1-2; weak D call: TRBD1 (5 bases). CDR1 LNHDA and CDR2 SQIVND come from the germline V gene (reference sequence). The CDR3 is 15 residues long. The ends were cut back, 0 bases at V and 3 bases at J, with 11 bases in the middle. The chain's CDR3 is CASSIDPWGDYGYTF. The DNA of the CDR3 is TGTGCCAGTAGTATAGATCCGTGGGGGGACTATGGCTACACCTTC.

V and J are TRBV5-6 and TRBJ2-7; no definite D call. V lost 4 bases and J lost 3, with 11 bases in between. The length of the CDR3 is 13 residues. Germline CDR1 SGHDT, CDR2 YYEEEE. CDR3: CASSTSASYEQYF. The CDR3 nucleotides are TGTGCCAGCAGCACGTCTGCGAGCTACGAGCAGTACTTC.

The rearrangement links TRBV5-3 to TRBJ2-5; no clear D gene. TRBV5-3 qualifies as an ORF whose function is uncertain. The CDR3 is made up of 10 amino acids. V was shortened by 5 bases and J by 4 bases, with 3 bases between the two germline ends. The CDR3 region is CARSIETQYF. The CDR3 DNA reads TGTGCCAGAAGTATAGAGACCCAGTACTTC.

This clone was observed once. The J gene is TRBJ2-5, the V gene TRBV30, with 10 bases lining up with TRBD2. The J call may not be correct, given that the DNA end is closer to TRBJ2-7. CDR1 is GTSNPN, CDR2 SVGIG, per germline (reference sequence). This CDR3 contains 14 residues. The CDR3, as DNA: TGTGCCTGGAGGCCCACTAGCGGGGCCCTCGAGCAGTACTTC. It codes for CAWRPTSGALEQYF.

This clone was recorded a few times. The V and J genes are TRBV4-3 and TRBJ2-5, with D unresolved. The DNA end is a closer match to TRBJ2-7, so the J assignment may be wrong. The CDR3 loop spans 15 amino acids. Germline loops: CDR1 LGHNA, CDR2 YSLEER. As DNA, the CDR3 is TGCGCCAGCAGCCCTCAACCAGGCTTCTCCTACGAGCAGTACTTC. Protein product: CASSPQPGFSYEQYF.

This clone is a singleton in its sample. The rearrangement links TRBV6-5 to TRBJ1-1; no definite D call. The V and J ends lost 0 bases and 3 bases respectively, with 11 bases between them. This CDR3 spans 15 amino acids. Germline CDR1 and CDR2: MNHEY and SVGAGI. The CDR3 DNA sequence: TGTGCCAGCAGTTACTCGGCCGGGTTGCACACTGAAGCTTTCTTT. Its protein is CASSYSAGLHTEAFF.

V is TRBV5-1 and J is TRBJ1-1; D perhaps matches TRBD1 (5 bases). CDR3 length equals 18 residues. The V gene's germline CDR1 is SGHRS and CDR2 YFSETQ. Trimming stripped 1 base from V and 0 bases from J, with 19 bases between. CDR3 sequence: CASSLTRAGRLLNTEAFF. CDR3 sequence (DNA): TGCGCCAGCAGCTTGACAAGGGCGGGGCGGCTATTGAACACTGAAGCTTTCTTT.

The genes are TRBV18 and TRBJ1-1, with D possibly TRBD1 on 6 matching bases. Trimming pared 4 bases from V and 5 bases from J, leaving 11 bases between. CDR3 length equals 13 residues. Germline V gene data show CDR1 as KGHSH and CDR2 as LQKENI. CDR3 amino acids: CASSQGGRTEAFF. For the CDR3, the DNA is TGTGCCAGCTCACAGGGGGGGCGGACTGAAGCTTTCTTT.

This clone occurred once. The rearrangement uses TRBV7-8 and TRBJ1-3, with 9 nucleotides matching TRBD1. The CDR3 spans 17 residues. In germline, CDR1 is SGHVS, CDR2 FQNEAQ. V gave up 4 bases and J gave up 1 base; unmatched junction bases: 8. CDR3 DNA sequence: TGTGCCAGCAGCTCTGAAGGGACAGGGTTTTCTGGAAACACCATATATTTT. Its protein is CASSSEGTGFSGNTIYF.

The chain is built from TRBV7-3 and TRBJ2-2; 7 bases are shared with TRBD2. Looked up from germline, CDR1 is SGHTA and CDR2 is FQGTGA. This CDR3 has 18 residues. Trimming cost V 1 base and J 1 base; bases outside gene matches: 9. CDR3 protein: CASSLRGPSGLNTGELFF. The CDR3 DNA follows: TGTGCCAGCAGCTTAAGAGGGCCTAGCGGATTGAACACCGGGGAGCTGTTTTTT. The whole variable domain, remainder taken from reference TRBV7-3 and TRBJ2-2, is GAGVSQTPSNKVTEKGKYVELRCDPISGHTALYWYRQSLGQGPEFLIYFQGTGAADDSGLPNDRFFAVRPEGSVSTLKIQRTERGDSAVYLCASSLRGPSGLNTGELFFGEGSRLTVL.

The chain employs TRBV5-8 and TRBJ2-3, with 13 bases that match TRBD2. The CDR3 runs 17 residues. Per germline, CDR1 SGHTS and CDR2 YDEGEE. The V and J ends lost 0 bases and 4 bases, in that order; junction bases with no gene match: 5. The CDR3 is CASSLVLAGGTPDTQYF. The CDR3 DNA follows: TGTGCCAGCAGCTTGGTACTAGCGGGGGGGACCCCAGATACGCAGTATTTT.

As DNA, the CDR3 is TGTGCCAGCACTCGGGACAGCTATGGCTACACCTTC. Protein: CASTRDSYGYTF. The gene calls are TRBV25-1 and TRBJ1-2; 7 nucleotides line up with TRBD1. The CDR3 is 12 residues long. Germline values: CDR1 MGHDK, CDR2 SYGVNS. V shed 7 bases, J shed 4 bases, and the junction held 3 bases outside the gene matches.

This chain uses TRBV7-8 with TRBJ1-1; D gene ambiguous. The V and J ends lost 5 bases and 6 bases respectively, with 13 bases between them. CDR3 length: 13 amino acids. Germline V gene lookup returns CDR1 SGHVS and CDR2 FQNEAQ. This CDR3 is CASSPHAAAEAFF. CDR3 coding DNA: TGTGCCAGCAGCCCGCACGCGGCGGCTGAAGCTTTCTTT.

This clone has only a few counts. The chain combines TRBV13 with TRBJ2-1; D perhaps matches TRBD2 (5 bases). Germline V gene lookup returns CDR1 PRHDT and CDR2 FYEKMQ (reference sequence). The ends were cut back, 5 bases at V and 3 bases at J, with 14 bases in the middle. This CDR3 has 15 residues. CDR3 in amino acids: CASSLRRGSYNEQFF. The CDR3 DNA sequence: TGTGCCAGCAGCCTCCGGAGAGGGAGCTACAATGAGCAGTTCTTC.

The rearrangement joins TRBV5-4 to TRBJ1-1; TRBD1 matches 7 bases. Per germline, CDR1 SGHNT and CDR2 YYREEE (reference sequence). The CDR3 consists of 14 residues. Trimming took 2 bases from V and 3 from J; bases not matched to a gene: 4. The CDR3 DNA is TGTGCCAGCAGCTTCCAGGGGGGTCACACTGAAGCTTTCTTT. This encodes CASSFQGGHTEAFF.

V usage is TRBV6-1 and J usage is TRBJ1-2; D unclear. Per the germline V gene, CDR1 is MNHNS and CDR2 is SASEGT. Trimming stripped 3 bases from V and 7 bases from J, with 15 bases between. This CDR3 spans 14 amino acids. The CDR3 DNA follows: TGTGCCAGCAGTGAGGACCCGGACTTTTTTGGCTACACCTTC. Its protein is CASSEDPDFFGYTF.

The J gene is TRBJ2-1, the V gene TRBV7-9; a weak D match, TRBD1 (6 bases). The CDR3 is 15 residues long. Germline loops: CDR1 SEHNR, CDR2 FQNEAQ (reference sequence). V was shortened by 5 bases and J by 8 bases, with 19 bases between the two germline ends. In nucleotides, the CDR3 is TGTGCCAGCAGCCCCGGACAAGGGGGTCGCGATGAGCAGTTCTTC. This translates into CASSPGQGGRDEQFF. Filled out from reference TRBV7-9 and TRBJ2-1, the complete variable domain reads DTGVSQNPRHKITKRGQNVTFRCDPISEHNRLYWYRQTLGQGPEFLTYFQNEAQLEKSRLLSDRFSAERPKGSFSTLEIQRTEQGDSAMYLCASSPGQGGRDEQFFGPGTRLTVL.

This chain connects TRBV5-1 to TRBJ2-3, with no clear D. The CDR3 runs to 15 residues. Germline V gives CDR1 SGHRS, CDR2 YFSETQ. Trimming took 4 bases from V and 0 from J, leaving 12 bases between them. CDR3 in DNA: TGCGCCAGCAGCATCCGACCGGAGAGCACAGATACGCAGTATTTT. Its protein product is CASSIRPESTDTQYF.

The chain has TRBV19 and TRBJ1-5; 12 nucleotides align to TRBD1. The germline V gene encodes CDR1 LNHDA and CDR2 SQIVND (reference sequence). The ends lost 4 bases at V and 6 bases at J; junction bases unmatched: 7. The CDR3 runs 16 residues. The CDR3 DNA reads TGTGCCAGTAGTACCCGGGACAGGGGGCAAGGTCAGCCCCAGCATTTT. It yields the protein CASSTRDRGQGQPQHF.

V is TRBV7-9 and J is TRBJ1-2, with a weak D call TRBD1 (6 bases). Germline CDR1 is SEHNR and CDR2 is FQNEAQ (reference sequence). The CDR3 runs to 15 residues. V was clipped by 5 bases and J by 7 bases, with 20 bases between them. CDR3 sequence: CASSITRDARGGYTF. Here the CDR3 DNA reads TGTGCCAGCAGCATCACTCGGGACGCCAGGGGTGGCTACACCTTC.

The chain uses TRBV7-3 and TRBJ1-1, with TRBD1 identical over 9 bases. V lost 3 bases, J lost 1 base, and 3 bases stayed unmatched. Germline V gene data show CDR1 as SGHTA and CDR2 as FQGTGA. This CDR3 contains 15 residues. CDR3 sequence (DNA): TGTGCCAGCAGCTTGACAGGGGGGAAGAACACTGAAGCTTTCTTT. Translation: CASSLTGGKNTEAFF.

This clone was seen a few times. It is likely a read error, because the conserved phenylalanine at the end of the CDR3 is missing. The V gene is TRBV6-5, the J gene TRBJ1-5; D is undetermined. Between the trimmed V and J ends, which lost 6 bases and 1 base, there was a span of 7 bases. The CDR3 is 13 amino acids. Germline CDR1 MNHEY, CDR2 SVGAGI. The CDR3 loop is CASRRDSNQPQHV. The CDR3 DNA reads TGTGCCAGCAGGAGAGACAGCAATCAGCCCCAGCATGTT.

V and J are TRBV2 and TRBJ2-7; TRBD1 agrees at 12 bases. The V and J ends lost 9 bases and 6 bases, in that order; junction bases with no gene match: 6. Germline V gene data show CDR1 as SNHLY and CDR2 as FYNNEI. CDR3 size: 13 residues. DNA of the CDR3: TGTGCCAGAATCGGGACAGGGGGCGTCGAGCAGTACTTC. This encodes CARIGTGGVEQYF.

The rearrangement links TRBV21-1 to TRBJ1-1; TRBD1 was called by the table and not checked on the DNA. TRBV21-1 corresponds to a pseudogene. The CDR3 is made up of 15 amino acids. The CDR3 sequence: CASSKPGQFFPEAFF. DNA of the CDR3: TGTGCCAGCAGCAAACCCGGACAGTTTTTCCCTGAAGCTTTCTTT.

V is TRBV6-4 and J is TRBJ2-7; TRBD2 agrees at 8 bases. From germline, CDR1 is MRHNA and CDR2 SNTAGT. The CDR3 spans 15 residues. Unmatched junction bases numbered 4, after V lost 0 bases and J lost 3 bases. The CDR3 is CASSDSASGYYEQYF. The CDR3 DNA reads TGTGCCAGCAGTGACTCGGCTAGCGGGTACTACGAGCAGTACTTC.

This clone was seen only a few times. Here the CDR3 reads CASSTGNSGNTIYF. CDR3 DNA: TGTGCCAGCAGTACAGGGAACTCCGGAAACACCATATATTTT. V gene TRBV27 combines with J gene TRBJ1-3, with D possibly matching TRBD1 (6 bases). The CDR3 is 14 residues long. Looked up from germline, CDR1 is MNHEY and CDR2 is SMNVEV (reference sequence). V lost 5 bases to trimming and J lost 4 bases, with 12 bases between them.

This rearrangement joins TRBV25-1 to TRBJ2-5, with TRBD2 matching 13 bases. The CDR3 contains 17 residues. V lost 4 bases and J lost 2; bases outside the gene matches: 7. Per germline, CDR1 MGHDK and CDR2 SYGVNS. CDR3: CASSGPGLAGMQETQYF. CDR3 DNA sequence: TGTGCCAGCAGTGGGCCGGGACTAGCGGGGATGCAAGAGACCCAGTACTTC.